These T cell receptor beta chains were read from a single sample in a study of blood T cell repertoires in COVID-19. TCRdb's table, derived via immunoSEQ multiplex PCR, lists solely in-frame clones and lacks some. The sample yields 330,000 or so clones, roughly nine tenths seen once. What was sequenced was PBMCs or T cells enriched from blood (not recorded which). These receptor sequences come from a woman in her 30s who had recovered from COVID-19. Each CDR3 is given with its conserved first and last residue. The D gene is left open where the match is weak. Clone size is shown for a subset of rows, as once, few, many or a class of expanded clone.

TRBJ1-1 TRBV27 NA NA TGTGCCAGCAGTCGAACCCGGGGTAGTGGCGTGGACACTGAAGCTTTCTTT CASSRTRGSGVDTEAFF
TRBJ2-1 TRBV4-1 TRBD2 NA TGCGCCAGCAGCCAAGCCCCAGCGGGGGCCTACAATGAGCAGTTCTTC CASSQAPAGAYNEQFF
TRBJ2-5 TRBV5-1 TRBD2 once TGCGCCAGCAGCATGGGCCGGACTAGCGGAGGCCTGGAGACCCAGTACTTC CASSMGRTSGGLETQYF
TRBJ1-5 TRBV5-1 TRBD1 NA TGCGCCAGCAGTTCGTCAGGGGGTCAGCCCCAGCATTTT CASSSSGGQPQHF
TRBJ1-2 TRBV14 NA NA TGTGCCAGCAGCCAAGTATCCCGGTACTATGGCTACACCTTC CASSQVSRYYGYTF
TRBJ1-1 TRBV3-1/TRBV3-2 NA NA TGTGCCAGCAGCCCCCGGGAGATGAACACTGAAGCTTTCTTT CASSPREMNTEAFF
TRBJ2-5 TRBV6-1 NA NA TGTGCCAGCAGTGATCAACAGGGCCCTCAAGAGACCCAGTACTTC CASSDQQGPQETQYF
TRBJ1-3 TRBV2 NA NA TGTGCCAGCAGTTCCGGGTATGGAAACACCATATATTTT CASSSGYGNTIYF
TRBJ2-7 TRBV19 NA NA TGTGCCAGTAGTATAGCGGACAGAGCCTACGAGCAGTACTTC CASSIADRAYEQYF
TRBJ2-1 TRBV27 TRBD2 NA TGTGCCAGCAGCCAAAAGGCTAGCGGGAGGGCCTTTGAGCAGTTCTTC CASSQKASGRAFEQFF
TRBJ1-4 TRBV15 NA many TGTGCCACCAGCAGAGAACAGGGTAATGAAAAACTGTTTTTT CATSREQGNEKLFF
TRBJ2-2 TRBV19 NA NA TGTGCCAGTAGTATAGTTAAAGGGAGGATCGGGGAGCTGTTTTTT CASSIVKGRIGELFF
TRBJ2-3 TRBV19 TRBD2 NA TGTGCCAGTAGGAGGCTAGCGGGCACAGATACGCAGTATTTT CASRRLAGTDTQYF
TRBJ1-5 TRBV7-9 NA NA TGTGCCAGCAGCTTAGGGGGGGGCCCCAGATCGCCCCAGCATTTT CASSLGGGPRSPQHF
TRBJ2-7 TRBV11-2 TRBD2 NA TGTGCCAGCAGCTCCGGGACTAGCGAATACGAGCAGTACTTC CASSSGTSEYEQYF
TRBJ1-5 TRBV9 TRBD1 NA TGTGCCAGCAGCCAGAATCCAGGGGGCGATCAGCCCCAGCATTTT CASSQNPGGDQPQHF
TRBJ2-3 TRBV28 TRBD1 few TGTGCCAGCAGTTTAGGGGACAGCCGTCGCACAGATACGCAGTATTTT CASSLGDSRRTDTQYF
TRBJ2-3 TRBV18 NA NA TGTGCCAGCTCACCGGTCGAGGGGGCAGATACGCAGTATTTT CASSPVEGADTQYF
TRBJ2-7 TRBV12-3/TRBV12-4 NA NA TGTGCCAGCAGCCTGGGGGGAGGATACGAGCAGTACTTC CASSLGGGYEQYF
TRBJ2-1 TRBV3-1/TRBV3-2 TRBD2 NA TGTGCCAGCAGCCAAGATCTGCGGGGGTATGAGCAGTTCTTC CASSQDLRGYEQFF
TRBJ2-1 TRBV7-3 TRBD2 NA TGTGCCAGCAGCCCGGGACTAGCGGTTCCTGCAGGGCAGTTCTTC CASSPGLAVPAGQFF
TRBJ1-5 TRBV21-1 NA few TGTGCCAGCAGCAAATGTGGAAGGGGCGGGAGGAGTAGCAATCAGCCCCAGCATTTT CASSKCGRGGRSSNQPQHF
TRBJ1-2 TRBV2 TRBD1 NA TGTGCCAGACAGGGGGGCCTGGGCTACACCTTC CARQGGLGYTF
TRBJ1-2 TRBV29-1 NA NA TGCAGCGTTGGCGGGGGCGACTATGGCTACACCTTC CSVGGGDYGYTF
TRBJ2-7 TRBV19 NA NA TGTGCCAGTAGTATACGGGGATATTCCTACGAGCAGTACTTC CASSIRGYSYEQYF
TRBJ1-1 TRBV3-1/TRBV3-2 NA NA TGTGCCAGCAGCCAACGGACAGATGAAGCTTTCTTT CASSQRTDEAFF
TRBJ2-3 TRBV19 NA NA TGTGCCAGTAGTACCCTCCGGGACTCCCTCTCGGGAGATACGCAGTATTTT CASSTLRDSLSGDTQYF
TRBJ1-4 TRBV4-1 NA NA TGCGCCAGCAGCCAAGATAGCAGCCTTAATGAAAAACTGTTTTTT CASSQDSSLNEKLFF
TRBJ2-1 TRBV6-5 NA NA TGTGCCAGCAGCTCCCCAAGAGGGCTAGGTGAGCAGTTCTTC CASSSPRGLGEQFF
TRBJ2-7 TRBV10-3 NA NA TGTGCCATCAGTGAGGGACCTTTTAGGACTCTCAACTACGAGCAGTACTTC CAISEGPFRTLNYEQYF
TRBJ2-5 TRBV5-1 NA NA TGCGCCAGCAGCCACCGGGGGAAAGCGGGAGTGTCCAGGGGGGAGACCCAGTACTTC CASSHRGKAGVSRGETQYF